Given below is one TCR beta chain in context. In the authors' methods: From reference gene primer amplification, estimates of nucleated cell counts were derived. Libraries were prepared by immunoSEQ multiplex PCR; TCRdb keeps only in-frame clonotypes and omits some of them. V and J calls and clone size are those listed in that table; D and trimming were worked out from the DNA. The sample carries 250,000 to 350,000 clones, approximately 90% recorded once. The data belong to a study of blood T cell repertoires in COVID-19. Study-level background: The United States, Italy and Spain were the sources of the acute and convalescent COVID-19 samples.

The CDR3 consists of 16 residues. V was pared by 5 bases and J by 6 bases, with 10 bases of the junction left unmatched. Germline CDR1 is SGHNT and CDR2 is YENEEA. Participants, 18 to 89 years old, spanned around 25 US areas. The gene calls are TRBV11-3 and TRBJ2-3; 11 nucleotides match TRBD2. Source material: PBMCs or T cells enriched from blood (not recorded which). The receptor comes from a woman aged 55-69 years in a cohort exposed to, infected with or recovered from COVID-19 (not recorded which). The CDR3 nucleotides are TGTGCCAGCAGCGCAGGGACTAGCGGTTCGTTGGATACGCAGTATTTT. It encodes CASSAGTSGSLDTQYF.